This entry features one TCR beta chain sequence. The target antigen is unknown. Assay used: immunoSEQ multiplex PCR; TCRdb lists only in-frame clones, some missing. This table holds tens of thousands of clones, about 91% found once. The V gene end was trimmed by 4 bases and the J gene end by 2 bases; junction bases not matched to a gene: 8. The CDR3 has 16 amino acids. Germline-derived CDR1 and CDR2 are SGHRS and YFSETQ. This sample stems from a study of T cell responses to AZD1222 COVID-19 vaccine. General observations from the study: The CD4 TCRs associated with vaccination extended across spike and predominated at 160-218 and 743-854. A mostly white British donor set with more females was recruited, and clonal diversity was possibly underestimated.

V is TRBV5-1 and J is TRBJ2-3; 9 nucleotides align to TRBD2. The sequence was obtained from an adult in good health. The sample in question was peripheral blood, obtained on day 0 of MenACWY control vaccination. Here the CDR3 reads CASSGLAGTATDTQYF. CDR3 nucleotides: TGCGCCAGCAGCGGCCTAGCGGGGACTGCCACAGATACGCAGTATTTT.